Below are 29 T cell receptor beta chains sequenced from a single sample in a study of cytomegalovirus exposure and HLA in healthy donors. With 60 Vbeta and 13 Jbeta primers, the PCR was carried out. Generated by immunoSEQ multiplex PCR, the TCRdb table keeps only in-frame clones and is missing some. The table includes 100,000 to 150,000 clones, over 70% detected once. Sequenced input: PBMCs. All receptors come from a man between 18 and 29 years old in good health and CMV-seropositive.

V usage is TRBV5-1 and J usage is TRBJ2-2; the D is unclear. Trimming took 5 bases from V and 7 from J, leaving 9 bases between them. The CDR3 sequence is 12 residues long. CDR1 SGHRS and CDR2 YFSETQ come from the germline V gene. CDR3: CASSREIGELFF. The CDR3 DNA is TGCGCCAGCAGTCGAGAAATCGGGGAGCTGTTTTTT.

The chain recombines TRBV20-1 with TRBJ2-1; D unresolved. Germline V gives CDR1 DFQATT, CDR2 SNEGSKA (reference sequence). The CDR3 extends over 11 amino acids. With 4 bases removed from V and 6 bases from J, the gap between germline ends came to 7 bases. Here the CDR3 DNA reads TGCAGTGCTAAGCTAGTCAATGAGCAGTTCTTC. It translates to CSAKLVNEQFF.

This sequence joins TRBV10-2 and TRBJ2-7; D gene ambiguous. Germline CDR1 WSHSY, CDR2 SAAADI. The CDR3 is made up of 15 amino acids. The V end was cut by 0 bases, the J end by 0 bases, with 9 bases between. Here the CDR3 DNA reads TGCGCCAGCAGTGAGTCAGTAGAAAGCTCCTACGAGCAGTACTTC. Protein: CASSESVESSYEQYF.

The rearrangement uses TRBV5-1 and TRBJ2-7; D might be TRBD2 (6 bases). The CDR3 has 16 residues. Trimming took 2 bases from V and 2 from J, leaving 17 bases between them. Germline assignment: CDR1 SGHRS and CDR2 YFSETQ. The DNA of the CDR3 is TGCGCCAGCAGCTTTGAGATGCAGGGACTTACCTACGAGCAGTACTTC. It yields the protein CASSFEMQGLTYEQYF.

V gene TRBV9 combines with J gene TRBJ2-3, with a possible D match to TRBD1 (6 bases). Trimming cost V 3 bases and J 1 base, with 15 bases left between them. This CDR3 is 16 amino acids long. The germline V gene encodes CDR1 SGDLS and CDR2 YYNGEE. The CDR3 DNA sequence: TGTGCCAGCAGCGGGGACACCCAATTGGGCACAGATACGCAGTATTTT. This gives the protein CASSGDTQLGTDTQYF. Full variable domain (missing parts from reference TRBV9 and TRBJ2-3): DSGVTQTPKHLITATGQRVTLRCSPRSGDLSVYWYQQSLDQGLQFLIQYYNGEERAKGNILERFSAQQFPDLHSELNLSSLELGDSALYFCASSGDTQLGTDTQYFGPGTRLTVL.

This chain links TRBV7-2 with TRBJ1-4, with D possibly being TRBD1 (6 bases). Per the germline V gene, CDR1 is SGHTA and CDR2 is FQGNSA. V lost 1 base, J lost 8 bases, and 14 bases lay in between. This CDR3 has 15 amino acids. In nucleotides, the CDR3 is TGTGCCAGCAGCTTAGTTGGGGGCTTAGGGGAAAAACTGTTTTTT. This gives the protein CASSLVGGLGEKLFF.

This clone was picked up one time. The V call is TRBV4-1, the J call TRBJ2-4; tentative D call: TRBD2 (6 bases). V lost 0 bases and J lost 5, with 14 bases in between. Germline V gene lookup returns CDR1 MGHRA and CDR2 YSYEKL. The CDR3 runs to 16 residues. DNA of the CDR3: TGCGCCAGCAGCCAAGAAGGGGCAGGAGGGGAAAACATTCAGTACTTC. Translation gives CASSQEGAGGENIQYF.

V is TRBV28 and J is TRBJ1-2; maybe TRBD1 (6 bases). The CDR3 length is 16 residues. CDR1 is MDHEN, CDR2 SYDVKM, per germline. Trimming removed 5 bases at V and 6 bases at J, with 22 bases between. CDR3 in amino acids: CASSPRLRGGWNGYTF. The CDR3 bases are TGTGCCAGCAGTCCGAGGCTTCGAGGGGGTTGGAATGGCTACACCTTC.

This sequence joins TRBV18 and TRBJ1-1, with 7 bases identical to TRBD1. J lost 0 bases, V lost 2 bases, and 6 bases had no gene match. CDR3 length equals 16 residues. The germline V gene has CDR1 KGHSH and CDR2 LQKENI. CDR3 sequence (DNA): TGTGCCAGCTCACCAGCGGGGACAGCGATGAACACTGAAGCTTTCTTT. Its protein is CASSPAGTAMNTEAFF. Full variable domain (missing parts from reference TRBV18 and TRBJ1-1): NAGVMQNPRHLVRRRGQEARLRCSPMKGHSHVYWYRQLPEEGLKFMVYLQKENIIDESGMPKERFSAEFPKEGPSILRIQQVVRGDSAAYFCASSPAGTAMNTEAFFGQGTRLTVV.

The chain employs TRBV18 and TRBJ1-3; D not resolved. The CDR3 is 13 amino acids. CDR1 and CDR2 (germline): KGHSH, LQKENI. The V end was cut by 3 bases, the J end by 4 bases, with 7 bases between. In DNA, the CDR3 is TGTGCCAGCTCACCGTCGGGGGGAAACACCATATATTTT. Its protein is CASSPSGGNTIYF. The full variable domain, rest sourced from reference TRBV18 and TRBJ1-3, is NAGVMQNPRHLVRRRGQEARLRCSPMKGHSHVYWYRQLPEEGLKFMVYLQKENIIDESGMPKERFSAEFPKEGPSILRIQQVVRGDSAAYFCASSPSGGNTIYFGEGSWLTVV.

This clone showed up just a few times. CDR3 sequence (DNA): TGTGCCAGCAGTTCGGGTAGGGGTAATGAAAAACTGTTTTTT. Protein product: CASSSGRGNEKLFF. This sequence joins TRBV6-6 and TRBJ1-4; possible D gene TRBD1, 5 bases. Germline V gene sequence: CDR1 MNHNY, CDR2 SVGAGI (reference sequence). The CDR3 has 14 amino acids. V lost 4 bases and J 4 bases, leaving 10 bases between the germline ends.

The chain carries TRBV18 and TRBJ1-2; D is undetermined. Germline CDR1 and CDR2: KGHSH and LQKENI. Trimming removed 6 bases from V and 7 bases from J, with 15 bases in between. The CDR3 sequence is 13 residues long. CDR3 nucleotides: TGTGCCAGCTCCGTCGAAGTGCGTGGTGGCTACACCTTC. It is translated as CASSVEVRGGYTF.

This clone was seen once. The chain combines TRBV2 with TRBJ1-5, with 9 nucleotides matching TRBD1. Germline CDR1 and CDR2: SNHLY and FYNNEI. Trimming at V came to 5 bases and at J to 5 bases, leaving 13 bases not matched to a gene. The CDR3 consists of 17 residues. The CDR3 spells CASSRGQGISSDQPQHF. The CDR3 bases are TGTGCCAGCAGTCGTGGACAGGGGATTAGTTCGGATCAGCCCCAGCATTTT.

The chain combines TRBV25-1 with TRBJ2-2; perhaps TRBD2 as D (5 bases). The CDR3 sequence is 14 residues long. V lost 3 bases to trimming and J lost 5 bases, with 10 bases between them. Germline values: CDR1 MGHDK, CDR2 SYGVNS. CDR3 in DNA: TGTGCCAGCAGTGAGTTGAGGGATACCGGGGAGCTGTTTTTT. It yields the protein CASSELRDTGELFF.

This clone was seen once. V usage is TRBV4-3 and J usage is TRBJ2-3; possibly TRBD1 for D (5 bases). V lost 6 bases and J lost 3, with 16 bases in between. From germline, CDR1 is LGHNA and CDR2 YSLEER. The length of the CDR3 is 15 residues. This CDR3 reads CASSRNTDRTDTQYF. CDR3 nucleotides: TGCGCCAGCAGTCGAAACACAGACAGAACAGATACGCAGTATTTT.

V and J are TRBV7-9 and TRBJ1-1, with D maybe TRBD1 (6 bases). V was cut by 1 base and J by 2 bases, with 11 bases left in between. The V gene's germline CDR1 is SEHNR and CDR2 FQNEAQ (reference sequence). The CDR3 length is 15 residues. DNA of the CDR3: TGTGCCAGCAGCTTAGATGGACAGTCAAACACTGAAGCTTTCTTT. The encoded protein is CASSLDGQSNTEAFF.

This clone has only one observation. The chain is built from TRBV6-1 and TRBJ2-7, with D unclear. V was pared by 5 bases and J by 2 bases, with 10 bases between. The CDR3 is made up of 13 amino acids. The germline gives CDR1 MNHNS, CDR2 SASEGT. CDR3 bases: TGTGCCAGCAGTAAACAGTCCGCCTACGAGCAGTACTTC. This encodes CASSKQSAYEQYF.

The gene calls are TRBV9 and TRBJ1-2; D gene ambiguous. The CDR3 is 12 residues long. Germline lookup yields CDR1 SGDLS and CDR2 YYNGEE. Trimming cost V 0 bases and J 7 bases, with 7 bases left between them. This CDR3 reads CASSVDGVGYTF. The DNA of the CDR3 is TGTGCCAGCAGCGTAGACGGGGTTGGCTACACCTTC.

This sequence joins TRBV16 and TRBJ1-1, with D perhaps matching TRBD1 (6 bases). Germline loops: CDR1 KGHSY, CDR2 FQNENV. V lost 0 bases and J lost 1, with 6 bases in between. This CDR3 is 14 amino acids long. CDR3 in amino acids: CASSQSGQNTEAFF. The CDR3 DNA reads as TGTGCCAGCAGCCAATCGGGACAGAACACTGAAGCTTTCTTT.

This clone was observed once. V and J are TRBV4-1 and TRBJ1-6; D possibly corresponds to TRBD1 (6 bases). The V end was cut by 0 bases, the J end by 4 bases, with 10 bases between. Germline loops: CDR1 MGHRA, CDR2 YSYEKL. The CDR3 runs 16 residues. The CDR3: CASSQDVGQYNSPLHF. The CDR3 nucleotides read TGCGCCAGCAGCCAAGATGTCGGACAGTATAATTCACCCCTCCACTTT.

There are a few counts of this clone. The chain has TRBV6-5 and TRBJ2-2; D ambiguous. The CDR3 has 14 amino acids. Between the trimmed V and J ends, which lost 6 bases and 7 bases, there was a span of 15 bases. CDR1 is MNHEY and CDR2 is SVGAGI in the germline V gene. This CDR3 is CASRSGEVSGELFF. The CDR3 coding sequence is TGTGCCAGCAGGTCCGGCGAGGTGAGCGGGGAGCTGTTTTTT.

The CDR3 coding sequence is TGTGCCAGTAGTAAACGGGACAGGGTTAGCGAGCAGTACTTC. The encoded protein is CASSKRDRVSEQYF. This chain joins TRBV19 and TRBJ2-7, with TRBD1 matching 9 bases. Germline assignment: CDR1 LNHDA and CDR2 SQIVND (reference sequence). CDR3 length equals 14 residues. Trimming took 4 bases from V and 6 from J; bases not matched to a gene: 7.

This clone was counted between two and nine times. The chain links TRBV29-1 to TRBJ2-3, with D perhaps matching TRBD1 (6 bases). Looked up from germline, CDR1 is SQVTM and CDR2 is ANQGSEA. The CDR3 has 14 residues. Trimming pared 8 bases from V and 4 bases from J, leaving 19 bases between. The CDR3 region is CSSRKQGISDTQYF. CDR3 nucleotide sequence: TGCAGCTCCAGGAAACAGGGTATATCAGATACGCAGTATTTT.

This chain links TRBV19 with TRBJ1-1; a weak D match, TRBD1 (6 bases). Trimming removed 6 bases from V and 3 bases from J, with 14 bases in between. Germline V gene lookup returns CDR1 LNHDA and CDR2 SQIVND (reference sequence). The CDR3 has 14 residues. The chain's CDR3 is CASSRDIRYTEAFF. The CDR3 DNA follows: TGTGCCAGTAGCCGGGACATTCGTTACACTGAAGCTTTCTTT.

The CDR3 region is CASSLGLGRGNYNYGYTF. The DNA for the CDR3 is TGTGCCAGCAGTTTGGGGTTGGGCAGGGGGAACTACAACTATGGCTACACCTTC. The V gene is TRBV27, the J gene TRBJ1-2, with TRBD1 matching 7 bases. After removal of 3 bases from V and 2 bases from J, the junction contained 15 bases not matched to a gene. The germline V gene has CDR1 MNHEY and CDR2 SMNVEV (reference sequence). The CDR3 runs to 18 residues.

In DNA form, the CDR3 reads TGTGCCAGCAGTCCTAACCCCAGGGACAGCCCCTACGAGCAGTACTTC. Translation gives CASSPNPRDSPYEQYF. The rearrangement links TRBV27 to TRBJ2-7; the match to TRBD1 covers 7 bases. Looked up from germline, CDR1 is MNHEY and CDR2 is SMNVEV (reference sequence). V was pared by 5 bases and J by 2 bases, with 12 bases of the junction left unmatched. The CDR3 sequence is 16 residues long.

The chain uses TRBV5-1 and TRBJ1-6; 8 bases match TRBD1. This CDR3 is built from 15 residues. V lost 4 bases and J lost 9; bases outside the gene matches: 9. CDR1 SGHRS and CDR2 YFSETQ come from the germline V gene. This CDR3 is CASSLTGTGTSPLHF. DNA of the CDR3: TGCGCCAGCAGCCTAACCGGGACAGGAACTTCACCCCTCCACTTT.

The CDR3 here is CASSGSGGDTGELFF. The CDR3 nucleotides read TGTGCCAGTAGTGGGTCCGGGGGGGACACCGGGGAGCTGTTTTTT. The chain joins TRBV19 to TRBJ2-2, with TRBD2 matching over 8 bases. Germline V CDR1 and CDR2: LNHDA, SQIVND (reference sequence). The V segment lost 5 bases and the J segment 3 bases; nucleotides outside the gene matches: 5. The CDR3 is 15 amino acids.

The V and J genes are TRBV19 and TRBJ2-2; D remains ambiguous. The CDR3 covers 14 residues. Germline V gene sequence: CDR1 LNHDA, CDR2 SQIVND (reference sequence). Trimming stripped 3 bases from V and 2 bases from J, with 7 bases between. The chain's CDR3 is CASSIAHNTGELFF. CDR3 in DNA: TGTGCCAGTAGTATTGCGCATAACACCGGGGAGCTGTTTTTT.